Listed here are 9 T cell receptor beta chains from one sample, sequenced in a study of human T cells and chemical hapten exposure. Time point meaning: pre-sensitization, week 0. This sample's treatment: therapeutic diphenylcyclopropenone sensitization with weekly scalp DPC. TCRdb passed the RACE reads through MiXCR, listing each CDR3 protein once. The repertoire holds approximately 180,000 distinct CDR3 sequences, around 30% seen once, with 2.9% in the top ten. The specimen was whole blood, collected in connection with sensitization to the hapten diphenylcyclopropenone (DPC). These receptors came from a woman in her twenties or thirties with alopecia areata. Some clones in this sample may be carry-over from other donors' samples.

V gene TRBV28 combines with J gene TRBJ2-5; 8 bases are shared with TRBD1. Germline-derived CDR1 and CDR2 are MDHEN and SYDVKM. V shed 5 bases, J shed 3 bases, and the junction held 11 bases outside the gene matches. The CDR3 extends over 16 amino acids. CDR3 DNA sequence: TGTGCCAGCAGTCTCCAGGGGGCAGGGGAAAAAGAGACCCAGTACTTC. Encoded protein: CASSLQGAGEKETQYF.

This clonotype was seen only a few times. This chain uses TRBV7-2 with TRBJ2-1; D call uncertain. The CDR3 runs 12 residues. With 5 bases removed from V and 7 bases from J, the gap between germline ends came to 9 bases. CDR1 is SGHTA, CDR2 FQGNSA, per germline. This chain's CDR3 is CASSAPTNEQFF. The CDR3 DNA sequence: TGTGCCAGCAGCGCCCCTACAAATGAGCAGTTCTTC.

The V and J genes are TRBV30 and TRBJ1-5; 7 nucleotides agree with TRBD1. The V segment lost 5 bases and the J segment 5 bases; nucleotides outside the gene matches: 6. The CDR3 has 13 residues. Germline V CDR1 and CDR2: GTSNPN, SVGIG (reference sequence). The DNA of the CDR3 is TGTGCCTGGTCCGGGACAGTGGATCAGCCCCAGCATTTT. It specifies CAWSGTVDQPQHF.

The CDR3 region is CSARSGGPYNEQFF. The CDR3 region has the DNA TGCAGTGCTAGAAGCGGGGGCCCCTACAATGAGCAGTTCTTC. The chain uses TRBV20-1 and TRBJ2-1; 8 bases fit TRBD2. J was trimmed by 2 bases and V by 2 bases; bases with no gene match: 2. The CDR3 is 14 residues long. The germline V gene encodes CDR1 DFQATT and CDR2 SNEGSKA (reference sequence).

The chain is built from TRBV24-1 and TRBJ2-7; D unresolved. V lost 4 bases, J lost 7 bases, and 13 bases lay in between. There are 13 residues in the CDR3. Germline CDR1 reads KGHDR; CDR2 reads SFDVKD. The CDR3 DNA reads as TGTGCCACCAGTGACCCGGGCCTCGGAGAGCAGTACTTC. Amino acid sequence: CATSDPGLGEQYF.

The gene calls are TRBV6-2 or TRBV6-3 and TRBJ2-1; a possible D gene is TRBD2 (6 bases). Looked up from germline, CDR1 is MNHEY and CDR2 is SVGEGT. The CDR3 contains 15 residues. Trimming cost V 8 bases and J 4 bases, with 18 bases left between them. The CDR3 here is CASREALALYNEQFF. CDR3 DNA: TGTGCCAGCCGCGAGGCGCTAGCGCTTTACAATGAGCAGTTCTTC.

Only a few counts were recorded for this clonotype. The chain uses TRBV12-5 and TRBJ2-7; a possible D gene is TRBD1 (6 bases). There are 12 residues in the CDR3. The V and J ends lost 4 bases and 4 bases respectively, with 8 bases between them. In germline, CDR1 is LGHNT, CDR2 FRNRAP. The CDR3 DNA reads as TGTGCTAGTGGTTCAACAGGGTACGAGCAGTACTTC. It codes for CASGSTGYEQYF.

The rearrangement links TRBV12-3 or TRBV12-4 to TRBJ1-2, with a weak D call TRBD1 (6 bases). V dropped 3 bases and J dropped 9 bases, with 17 bases sitting between them. The CDR3 covers 14 residues. CDR3 in DNA: TGTGCCAGCAGTTTCGGGCAGGGGTTAGGAAGCTACACCTTC. Translating gives CASSFGQGLGSYTF.

The chain couples TRBV5-1 to TRBJ2-5; D gene unclear. The V gene's germline CDR1 is SGHRS and CDR2 YFSETQ. Trimming stripped 3 bases from V and 1 base from J, with 7 bases between. There are 13 residues in the CDR3. The CDR3 DNA is TGCGCCAGCAGCTGGACGGTCCAAGAGACCCAGTACTTC. It is translated as CASSWTVQETQYF.